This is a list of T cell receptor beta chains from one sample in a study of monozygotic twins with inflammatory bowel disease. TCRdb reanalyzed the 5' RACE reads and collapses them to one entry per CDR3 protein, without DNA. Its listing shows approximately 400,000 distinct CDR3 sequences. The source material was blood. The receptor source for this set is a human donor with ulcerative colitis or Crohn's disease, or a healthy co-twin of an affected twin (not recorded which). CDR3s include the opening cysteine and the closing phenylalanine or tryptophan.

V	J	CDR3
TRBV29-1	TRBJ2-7	CSVEGSDVIPYEQYF
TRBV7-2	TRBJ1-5	CASSRDLGNQPQHF
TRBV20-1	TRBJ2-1	CSASRQGSYNEQFF
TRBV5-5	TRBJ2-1	CASSRGLAEYNEQLF
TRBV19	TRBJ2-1	CASSIDQLAGGMNNEQFF
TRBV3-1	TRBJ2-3	CASSQGGGDSDTQYF
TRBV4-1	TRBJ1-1	CASSQTYRDTEAFF
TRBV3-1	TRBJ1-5	CASSQVSGGNQPQHF
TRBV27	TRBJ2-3	CASRYRGTSGRFTDTQYF
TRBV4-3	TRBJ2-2	CASSQVRAGRELFF
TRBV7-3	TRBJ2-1	CASSLGLAGEQFF
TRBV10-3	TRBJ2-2	CAISGVNTGELFF
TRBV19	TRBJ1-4	CATRTGVEKLFF
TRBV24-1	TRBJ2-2	CATSDSRGAARPGELFF
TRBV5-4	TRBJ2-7	CASSRGLADYEQYF
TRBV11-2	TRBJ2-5	CASSLDPETTPEETQYF
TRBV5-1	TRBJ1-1	CASTGGMNTEAFF
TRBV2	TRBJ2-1	CASRGDSRSYNEQFF
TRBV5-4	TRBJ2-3	CASSLYGIDTQYF
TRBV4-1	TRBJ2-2	CASSQATRGGELFF
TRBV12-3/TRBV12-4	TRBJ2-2	CASSYRGRTTGELFF
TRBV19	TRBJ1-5	CASTPDYSNQPQHF
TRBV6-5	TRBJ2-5	CASRGGGETQYF
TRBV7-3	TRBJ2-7	CASSPGIGYEQYF
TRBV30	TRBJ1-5	CAWRQMGQPQHF
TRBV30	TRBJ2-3	CACPIGTDTTDTQYF
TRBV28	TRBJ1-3	CASSFPGTGAGNTIYF
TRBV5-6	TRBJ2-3	CASSLGHLFSTNTQYF
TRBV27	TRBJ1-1	CASSLFEENTEAFF
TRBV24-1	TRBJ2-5	CATSDFLHYSQETQYF
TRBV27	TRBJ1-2	CASSWIGVLSRSNYGYTF
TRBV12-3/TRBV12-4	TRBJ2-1	CASSFGRWTYNEQFF
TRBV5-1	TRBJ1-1	CASSLGRRDSVNTEAFF
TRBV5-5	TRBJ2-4	CASSLNAGNGKNIQYF
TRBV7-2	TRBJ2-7	CASSRTLYEQYF
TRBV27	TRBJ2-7	CASSSRGISYEQYF
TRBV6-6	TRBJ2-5	CASSYKGGETQYF
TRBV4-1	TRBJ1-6	CASSQGVQLNSPLHF
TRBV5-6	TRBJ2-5	CASSRRQGQETQYF
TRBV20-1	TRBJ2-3	CSALAGGPTDTQYF
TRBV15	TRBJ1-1	CATSRAKGSGAFF
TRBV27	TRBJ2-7	CASIGPPRSYEQYF
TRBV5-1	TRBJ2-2	CASSFSSNTGELFF
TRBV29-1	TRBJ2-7	CSVWEAGVEQYF
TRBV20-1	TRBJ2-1	CSSTLRSYNEQFF
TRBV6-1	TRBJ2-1	CASSARDSTGDEQFF
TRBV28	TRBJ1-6	CASSFGGGNSPLHF
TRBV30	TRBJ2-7	CAWSGGAYEQYF
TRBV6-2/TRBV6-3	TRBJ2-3	CASSPWGLGSTDTQYF